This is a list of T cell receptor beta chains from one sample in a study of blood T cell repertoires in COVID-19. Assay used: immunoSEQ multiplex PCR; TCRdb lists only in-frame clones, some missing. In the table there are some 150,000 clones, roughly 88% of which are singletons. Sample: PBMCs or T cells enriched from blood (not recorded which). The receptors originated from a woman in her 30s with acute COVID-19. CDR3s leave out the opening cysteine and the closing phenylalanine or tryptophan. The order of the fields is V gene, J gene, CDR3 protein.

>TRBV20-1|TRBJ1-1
SASATGQNTEAF
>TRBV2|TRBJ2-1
ASSELGLAGYNEQF
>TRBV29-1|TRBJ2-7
SVGVVPYEQY
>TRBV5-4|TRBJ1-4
ASSLEGKDEKLF
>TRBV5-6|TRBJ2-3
ASSLEVTSGSTDTQY
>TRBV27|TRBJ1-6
ATRFSGNYNSPLH
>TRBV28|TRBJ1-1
ASSPLVGRNTEAF
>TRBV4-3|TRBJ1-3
ASSQDLGGGKGTIY
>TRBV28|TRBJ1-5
ASAGQPQH
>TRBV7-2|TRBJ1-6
ASSLGFRNSPLH
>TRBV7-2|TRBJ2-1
ASSPLRREFGEQF
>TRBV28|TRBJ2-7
ASSLSTSGSRSGYEQY
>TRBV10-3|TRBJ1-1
AISELGQEITEAF
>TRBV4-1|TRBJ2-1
ASSRREGGYNEQF